The 4 T cell receptor beta chains reported below all come from one sample, sequenced in a study of shared clonotypes between healthy human individuals. Only in-frame clones appear in the TCRdb table, and some are missing; sequencing was by immunoSEQ multiplex PCR. The data show more than 1.2 million clones, with approximately 98.5% seen just once and about 0.4% held by the top ten. Sequencing was done on a sample of naive CD4+ T cells sorted from blood. Subset meaning: CD45RA+ positively selected. These receptors were obtained from a man under 40 in good health.

A word on this clone: One end of the junction fails to match germline, which may point to a read error. V usage is TRBV11-2 and J usage is TRBJ2-1; TRBD1 is a possible D gene (5 bases). The CDR3 has 14 amino acids. CDR1 and CDR2 from the germline V gene are SGHAT and FQNNGV. CDR3 coding DNA: TGTGCCAGCGGCTTATACAGGAGCTCCAATGAGCAGTTCTTC. It translates to CASGLYRSSNEQFF.

The V gene is TRBV2, the J gene TRBJ1-5; the D is unclear. The germline V gene encodes CDR1 SNHLY and CDR2 FYNNEI. The CDR3 runs to 15 residues. With 2 bases removed from V and 0 bases from J, the gap between germline ends came to 8 bases. CDR3 sequence reads: CASSEHALSNQPQHF. In DNA, the CDR3 is TGTGCCAGCAGTGAACACGCTCTTAGCAATCAGCCCCAGCATTTT.

J is TRBJ1-4 and V is TRBV7-2; D unresolved. Per germline, CDR1 SGHTA and CDR2 FQGNSA. The CDR3 length is 12 residues. Deletions cut 4 bases from V and 3 bases from J, with 3 bases between. DNA for the CDR3: TGTGCCAGCAGCTCGTCTAATGAAAAACTGTTTTTT. Encoded protein: CASSSSNEKLFF.

The V and J genes are TRBV19 and TRBJ2-5; D is perhaps TRBD1 or TRBD2 (6 bases each). CDR3 length equals 14 residues. Germline V lookup: CDR1 LNHDA, CDR2 SQIVND (reference sequence). V lost 9 bases to trimming and J lost 2 bases, with 16 bases between them. The CDR3 sequence is CASRDPGAQETQYF. CDR3 nucleotide sequence: TGTGCCAGCCGCGACCCGGGGGCACAAGAGACCCAGTACTTC.